These T cell receptor beta chains were read from a single sample in a study of T cells in Graves' hyperthyroidism and ophthalmopathy. TCRdb recomputed calls from the multiplex PCR reads with MiXCR, one row per CDR3 protein. This sample carries some 600,000 distinct CDR3 sequences, over 11% of them seen once, and the ten largest clones take 5.5% to 7.5%. The sequencing input was blood. The source is a woman under 40 with Graves' hyperthyroidism that later progressed to Graves' ophthalmopathy. CDR3s include the opening cysteine and the closing phenylalanine or tryptophan. A D gene is named only where the DNA matches it firmly. Expanded clones are given a class, and other clones once, few, many or no size at all.

abundance	v_gene	d_gene	j_gene	CDR3aa	CDR3nt
many	TRBV6-1	NA	TRBJ1-5	CASSEGDINQPQHF	TGTGCCAGCAGTGAAGGGGACATTAATCAGCCCCAGCATTTT
many	TRBV10-3	NA	TRBJ2-3	CATQEFGRRAGGDDTQYF	TGTGCCACCCAGGAGTTCGGGCGAAGGGCTGGGGGAGACGATACGCAGTATTTT
many	TRBV6-1	NA	TRBJ2-5	CASRAHGGQETQYF	TGTGCCAGCAGAGCCCACGGGGGTCAAGAGACCCAGTACTTC
NA	TRBV12-3/TRBV12-4	TRBD1	TRBJ1-4	CASTPDRGSNEKLFF	TGTGCCAGCACCCCCGACAGGGGAAGTAATGAAAAACTGTTTTTT
few	TRBV27	NA	TRBJ1-6	CASGRETLHF	TGTGCCAGCGGAAGGGAAACCCTCCACTTT
once	TRBV20-1	TRBD2	TRBJ2-1	CSASPTSGRMNEQFF	TGCAGTGCTAGTCCGACTAGCGGGAGGATGAATGAGCAGTTCTTC
many	TRBV27	NA	TRBJ1-5	CASSLSEGGHQPQHF	TGTGCCAGCAGTTTATCGGAGGGGGGCCATCAGCCCCAGCATTTT
many	TRBV4-3	NA	TRBJ2-1	CASSQDRYATNNEQFF	TGCGCCAGCAGCCAAGATCGGTACGCAACAAACAATGAGCAGTTCTTC
NA	TRBV20-1	NA	TRBJ2-5	CSANLEETQHF	TGCAGTGCCAACCTGGAAGAGACCCAGCACTTC
NA	TRBV20-1	TRBD1	TRBJ1-5	CSTKGGGGGGKQPQHF	TGCAGTACAAAAGGGGGCGGGGGTGGAGGCAAGCAGCCCCAGCATTTT
many	TRBV20-1	TRBD2	TRBJ2-3	CSARAVLTSGRADTQYF	TGCAGTGCTAGAGCGGTACTTACTAGCGGGAGGGCAGATACGCAGTATTTT
NA	TRBV20-1	TRBD1	TRBJ1-6	CSARGPNRDREPLHF	TGCAGTGCTAGAGGCCCTAACCGGGACAGGGAACCCCTCCACTTT
many	TRBV20-1	TRBD2	TRBJ2-7	CSAQTSGSAYEQYF	TGCAGTGCTCAGACTAGCGGGAGCGCCTACGAGCAGTACTTC
many	TRBV29-1	TRBD1	TRBJ2-1	CSVEYRGDRGNEQFF	TGCAGCGTTGAATATAGGGGGGACAGGGGGAATGAGCAGTTCTTC
many	TRBV19	NA	TRBJ2-7	CASSTRWISYEQYF	TGTGCCAGTAGTACCCGTTGGATCTCCTACGAGCAGTACTTC
many	TRBV2	TRBD2	TRBJ2-3	CASSPSGRTDTQYF	TGTGCCAGCTCCCCTAGCGGGCGCACAGATACGCAGTATTTT